The 31 T cell receptor beta chains below all came from one sample that was sequenced in a study of CD8 T cells in Susac syndrome. Reverse transcription used about 0.45 to 1 ug RNA and random hexamers. MiXCR was run by TCRdb on the immunoSEQ multiplex PCR reads, yielding one entry per CDR3 protein. The sample lists 200,000 to 300,000 distinct CDR3 sequences, roughly 93% occurring once. The source material was CD4+ T cells from PBMCs. These receptors were taken from a human donor with multiple sclerosis.

The V gene is TRBV30, the J gene TRBJ1-2; 7 bases are shared with TRBD1. Germline values: CDR1 GTSNPN, CDR2 SVGIG (reference sequence). This CDR3 is built from 13 residues. The V segment lost 0 bases and the J segment 7 bases; nucleotides outside the gene matches: 5. The CDR3 DNA reads as TGTGCCTGGAGTGTAATAGGGGGCGGTGGCTACACCTTC. Translation: CAWSVIGGGGYTF.

V usage is TRBV20-1 and J usage is TRBJ2-1; 11 nucleotides align to TRBD2. The CDR3 totals 18 residues. Germline V gene lookup returns CDR1 DFQATT and CDR2 SNEGSKA (reference sequence). V gave up 4 bases and J gave up 3 bases; unmatched junction bases: 14. DNA for the CDR3: TGCAGTGCTAATCATGCCCGGACTAGCGGGCTTTTCTACAATGAGCAGTTCTTC. It encodes CSANHARTSGLFYNEQFF.

The V call is TRBV20-1, the J call TRBJ1-6; 9 bases match TRBD1. CDR3 size: 15 residues. CDR1 and CDR2 from the germline V gene are DFQATT and SNEGSKA (reference sequence). J gave up 5 bases and V 4 bases, and 6 bases lay outside the gene matches. The CDR3 reads CSAKQGARDNSPLHF. The DNA for the CDR3 is TGCAGTGCTAAACAGGGGGCTAGGGATAATTCACCCCTCCACTTT.

The rearrangement joins TRBV18 to TRBJ1-2; unclear D gene. Germline values: CDR1 KGHSH, CDR2 LQKENI. V gave up 3 bases and J gave up 7 bases, with 9 bases separating them. There are 12 residues in the CDR3. The CDR3 region is CASSPAGGGYTF. As DNA, the CDR3 is TGTGCCAGCTCACCGGCGGGCGGTGGCTACACCTTC. Complete variable domain (other parts from reference TRBV18 and TRBJ1-2): NAGVMQNPRHLVRRRGQEARLRCSPMKGHSHVYWYRQLPEEGLKFMVYLQKENIIDESGMPKERFSAEFPKEGPSILRIQQVVRGDSAAYFCASSPAGGGYTFGSGTRLTVV.

The sample holds one count of this clonotype. The CDR3 loop is CASSSLANAYNEQFF. Written as DNA, the CDR3 is TGCGCCAGCAGCTCACTAGCGAACGCCTACAATGAGCAGTTCTTC. The J gene is TRBJ2-1, the V gene TRBV5-1; 7 nucleotides align to TRBD2. Germline V gene sequence: CDR1 SGHRS, CDR2 YFSETQ. The length of the CDR3 is 15 residues. Trimming removed 3 bases from V and 2 bases from J; junction bases left unmatched: 5. The complete variable domain, with remaining parts taken from reference TRBV5-1 and TRBJ2-1, reads KAGVTQTPRYLIKTRGQQVTLSCSPISGHRSVSWYQQTPGQGLQFLFEYFSETQRNKGNFPGRFSGRQFSNSRSEMNVSTLELGDSALYLCASSSLANAYNEQFFGPGTRLTVL.

The chain has TRBV7-9 and TRBJ2-2, with a weak D call TRBD1 (6 bases). The CDR3 consists of 13 residues. The germline gives CDR1 SEHNR, CDR2 FQNEAQ (reference sequence). Trimming stripped 8 bases from V and 5 bases from J, with 12 bases between. For the CDR3, the DNA is TGTGCCAGCTCACTACAGGGTACCGGGGAGCTGTTTTTT. Translating gives CASSLQGTGELFF.

This clonotype was observed once. The genes are TRBV25-1 and TRBJ2-1; TRBD1 matches at 7 bases. Per germline, CDR1 MGHDK and CDR2 SYGVNS. After removal of 1 base from V and 7 bases from J, the junction contained 4 bases not matched to a gene. The CDR3 is made up of 14 amino acids. CDR3 nucleotides: TGTGCCAGCAGTGAATCAGGGACAGTAAATGAGCAGTTCTTC. Translation: CASSESGTVNEQFF. Based on the CDR3 plus reference TRBV25-1 and TRBJ2-1, the full variable domain is EADIYQTPRYLVIGTGKKITLECSQTMGHDKMYWYQQDPGMELHLIHYSYGVNSTEKGDLSSESTVSRIRTEHFPLTLESARPSHTSQYLCASSESGTVNEQFFGPGTRLTVL.

CDR3 region: CSASPGLTGLSNQPQHF. The CDR3 coding sequence is TGCAGTGCTAGTCCTGGATTGACAGGGCTTAGCAATCAGCCCCAGCATTTT. The chain is built from TRBV20-1 and TRBJ1-5; TRBD1 agrees at 7 bases. The V gene's germline CDR1 is DFQATT and CDR2 SNEGSKA (reference sequence). This CDR3 spans 17 amino acids. V gave up 3 bases and J gave up 0 bases; unmatched junction bases: 11.

This chain uses TRBV29-1 with TRBJ2-7; 10 bases line up with TRBD1. The V segment lost 4 bases and the J segment 2 bases; nucleotides outside the gene matches: 2. Germline V gene sequence: CDR1 SQVTM, CDR2 ANQGSEA. This CDR3 contains 13 residues. As DNA, the CDR3 is TGCAGCGTTGGGGGGACAGGGGCCTACGAGCAGTACTTC. Protein product: CSVGGTGAYEQYF.

The rearrangement uses TRBV4-2 and TRBJ1-5; 7 nucleotides match TRBD1. Germline CDR1 is LGHNA and CDR2 is YNFKEQ. V was pared by 0 bases and J by 7 bases, with 0 bases of the junction left unmatched. The CDR3 extends over 13 amino acids. CDR3 in DNA: TGTGCCAGCAGCCAAGAGGGACAGCAGCCCCAGCATTTT. Translating it yields CASSQEGQQPQHF.

This chain joins TRBV20-1 and TRBJ2-7; 10 bases align to TRBD1. Germline trimming cut 6 bases from V and 2 bases from J; bases unmatched to any gene: 7. The CDR3 is 14 amino acids. Germline CDR1 reads DFQATT; CDR2 reads SNEGSKA (reference sequence). This CDR3 is CSAGPGQGTYEQYF. The CDR3, as DNA: TGCAGTGCAGGACCGGGACAGGGGACCTACGAGCAGTACTTC.

The genes are TRBV6-5 and TRBJ2-5, with 7 bases matching TRBD2. Germline values: CDR1 MNHEY, CDR2 SVGAGI. The CDR3 extends over 13 amino acids. The trim removed 7 bases at V and 4 bases at J, leaving 6 bases unmatched. The DNA for the CDR3 is TGTGCCAGCAATCAACGGGAGGCAGAGACCCAGTACTTC. Translated: CASNQREAETQYF.

The rearrangement joins TRBV3-1 to TRBJ2-3; the D call may be TRBD1 or TRBD2 (6 bases each). CDR3 length: 16 amino acids. V was cut by 5 bases and J by 2 bases, with 17 bases left in between. The germline V gene encodes CDR1 LGHDT and CDR2 YNNKEL (reference sequence). DNA for the CDR3: TGTGCCAGCAGCTACGGTCGGGGGCTCTTCACAGATACGCAGTATTTT. It translates to CASSYGRGLFTDTQYF.

The chain links TRBV20-1 to TRBJ1-5, with D perhaps matching TRBD1 (5 bases). The germline V and J ends were trimmed by 3 bases and 3 bases, with 18 bases remaining between them. Germline CDR1 DFQATT, CDR2 SNEGSKA (reference sequence). The CDR3 totals 16 residues. In nucleotides, the CDR3 is TGCAGTGCTAGGGGCACCCCGCAGGGCACCAATCAGCCCCAGCATTTT. It yields the protein CSARGTPQGTNQPQHF.

V is TRBV7-3 and J is TRBJ2-1; a possible D gene is TRBD2 (7 bases). Looked up from germline, CDR1 is SGHTA and CDR2 is FQGTGA. The ends were cut back, 1 base at V and 8 bases at J, with 15 bases in the middle. The CDR3 is 15 residues long. CDR3 coding DNA: TGTGCCAGCAGCTTAAGGAGGGGGGGAATACATGAGCAGTTCTTC. Its protein is CASSLRRGGIHEQFF.

The chain carries TRBV20-1 and TRBJ2-5; perhaps TRBD1 as D (6 bases). Germline CDR1 reads DFQATT; CDR2 reads SNEGSKA (reference sequence). The CDR3 runs to 16 residues. The V and J ends lost 1 base and 1 base respectively, with 16 bases between them. The CDR3 loop is CSARALRQETQETQYF. CDR3 in DNA: TGCAGTGCTAGAGCCCTCCGACAGGAGACCCAAGAGACCCAGTACTTC.

The chain links TRBV30 to TRBJ2-5, with D possibly TRBD1 on 5 matching bases. V was pared by 3 bases and J by 1 base, with 18 bases between. Germline V gives CDR1 GTSNPN, CDR2 SVGIG (reference sequence). The CDR3 has 16 amino acids. The CDR3 DNA sequence: TGTGCCTGGAGCGCGGTCAAACGACAGTTCCAAGAGACCCAGTACTTC. It translates to CAWSAVKRQFQETQYF.

The chain employs TRBV20-1 and TRBJ2-1; D remains ambiguous. CDR3 length equals 13 residues. Germline CDR1 is DFQATT and CDR2 is SNEGSKA (reference sequence). V was clipped by 1 base and J by 7 bases, with 11 bases between them. The CDR3 sequence is CSARVVSLNEQFF. In DNA form, the CDR3 reads TGCAGTGCTAGAGTTGTCAGCCTAAATGAGCAGTTCTTC.

The V gene is TRBV20-1, the J gene TRBJ1-2; tentatively, D is TRBD1 (6 bases). From germline, CDR1 is DFQATT and CDR2 SNEGSKA (reference sequence). V lost 6 bases and J 4 bases, leaving 12 bases between the germline ends. The CDR3 totals 12 residues. The CDR3 bases are TGCAGTGCCCCGGGCAGGGGCTATGGCTACACCTTC. Translated, it gives CSAPGRGYGYTF.

This clonotype was detected a few times. The V call is TRBV11-2, the J call TRBJ2-5; tentative D call: TRBD1 (6 bases). Trimming pared 4 bases from V and 2 bases from J, leaving 11 bases between. Germline lookup yields CDR1 SGHAT and CDR2 FQNNGV. This CDR3 spans 14 amino acids. The CDR3 bases are TGTGCCAGCAGCTCCGGACAGTCACAAGAGACCCAGTACTTC. Translation gives CASSSGQSQETQYF.

The chain is built from TRBV18 and TRBJ2-3; D is perhaps TRBD1 (5 bases). CDR3 length: 14 amino acids. Trimming removed 1 base from V and 5 bases from J, with 10 bases in between. Germline V CDR1 and CDR2: KGHSH, LQKENI. This CDR3 is CASSPRQTQDTQYF. CDR3 in DNA: TGTGCCAGCTCACCACGACAGACCCAAGATACGCAGTATTTT. Full variable domain (missing parts from reference TRBV18 and TRBJ2-3): NAGVMQNPRHLVRRRGQEARLRCSPMKGHSHVYWYRQLPEEGLKFMVYLQKENIIDESGMPKERFSAEFPKEGPSILRIQQVVRGDSAAYFCASSPRQTQDTQYFGPGTRLTVL.

V usage is TRBV29-1 and J usage is TRBJ1-4; D is uncertain. The length of the CDR3 is 13 residues. CDR1 SQVTM and CDR2 ANQGSEA come from the germline V gene. Trimming took 4 bases from V and 0 from J, leaving 6 bases between them. CDR3 in amino acids: CSVASATNEKLFF. As DNA, the CDR3 is TGCAGCGTTGCTTCTGCAACTAATGAAAAACTGTTTTTT.

The rearrangement links TRBV30 to TRBJ2-2, with a weak D call TRBD2 (5 bases). In germline, CDR1 is GTSNPN, CDR2 SVGIG (reference sequence). This CDR3 contains 12 residues. V was pared by 2 bases and J by 6 bases, with 7 bases between. The CDR3 is CAWSRESGELFF. The CDR3 nucleotides are TGTGCCTGGAGTAGGGAGTCCGGGGAGCTGTTTTTT.

V is TRBV20-1 and J is TRBJ1-5; unclear D gene. Per germline, CDR1 DFQATT and CDR2 SNEGSKA (reference sequence). The CDR3 has 14 residues. V shed 6 bases and J shed 10 bases, with 22 bases lying between them. The CDR3 DNA is TGCAGTGCCCCGACATACCCGGGCGTGGAACCCCAGCATTTT. It is translated as CSAPTYPGVEPQHF.

The chain joins TRBV28 to TRBJ1-1; D gene uncertain. CDR3 size: 16 residues. The ends were cut back, 6 bases at V and 6 bases at J, with 23 bases in the middle. CDR1 is MDHEN, CDR2 SYDVKM, per germline. The CDR3, as DNA: TGTGCCAGCAGGTTAAATCCGGGCATCCTAGGCGCTGAAGCTTTCTTT. Protein product: CASRLNPGILGAEAFF.

The sample holds one count of this clonotype. CDR3 loop: CASSQRWRGSGNTIYF. CDR3 bases: TGTGCCAGCAGCCAAAGATGGAGGGGCTCTGGAAACACCATATATTTT. This chain joins TRBV3-1 and TRBJ1-3; TRBD1 might be the D (5 bases). Germline-derived CDR1 and CDR2 are LGHDT and YNNKEL (reference sequence). Between the trimmed V and J ends, which lost 2 bases and 0 bases, there was a span of 11 bases. There are 16 residues in the CDR3.

This clonotype appeared a single time. This rearrangement joins TRBV10-3 to TRBJ2-2; a possible D gene is TRBD1 (6 bases). The V gene lost 2 bases and the J gene lost 0 bases, with 16 bases spanning the gap. The germline gives CDR1 ENHRY, CDR2 SYGVKD. This CDR3 comprises 18 residues. CDR3 bases: TGTGCCATCAGTGAGCGTCGGGGACACTCGTCGAACACCGGGGAGCTGTTTTTT. This codes for CAISERRGHSSNTGELFF.

The chain joins TRBV2 to TRBJ1-4; 9 nucleotides agree with TRBD1. The CDR3 spans 13 residues. CDR1 is SNHLY and CDR2 is FYNNEI in the germline V gene. V dropped 7 bases and J dropped 8; count of bases not matched to a gene: 5. CDR3 loop: CASKRDRDEKLFF. CDR3 DNA: TGTGCCAGCAAAAGGGACAGGGACGAAAAACTGTTTTTT.

V and J are TRBV18 and TRBJ1-4; D ambiguous. The V end lost 5 bases, the J end lost 8 bases, and 15 bases lay between the germline ends. This CDR3 is 14 amino acids long. Germline V gene data show CDR1 as KGHSH and CDR2 as LQKENI. The CDR3 is CASSSTEGDEKLFF. The CDR3 bases are TGTGCCAGCTCATCTACAGAAGGAGACGAAAAACTGTTTTTT.

The chain couples TRBV20-1 to TRBJ1-6; D may be TRBD1 (5 bases). CDR1 is DFQATT and CDR2 is SNEGSKA in the germline V gene (reference sequence). Trimming removed 3 bases from V and 4 bases from J, with 13 bases in between. The CDR3 is 15 amino acids. For the CDR3, the DNA is TGCAGTGCTAGGAGGGACGGTAGTTATAATTCACCCCTCCACTTT. Protein sequence: CSARRDGSYNSPLHF.

The rearrangement uses TRBV20-1 and TRBJ1-2; tentatively, D is TRBD1 (6 bases). CDR3 length: 12 amino acids. V lost 3 bases, J lost 4 bases, and 9 bases lay in between. Looked up from germline, CDR1 is DFQATT and CDR2 is SNEGSKA (reference sequence). CDR3 loop: CSARGGGYGYTF. CDR3 nucleotides: TGCAGTGCTAGGGGAGGGGGCTATGGCTACACCTTC.